The 22 T cell receptor beta chains listed next were all sequenced from one sample in a study of T cell responses to AZD1222 COVID-19 vaccine. The protocol was immunoSEQ multiplex PCR, while the TCRdb copy is restricted to in-frame clones and leaves out a portion. In the table there are some 180,000 clones, 94% of which are singletons. The sequencing used peripheral blood, collected 28 days after the second AZD1222 dose. The origin of the receptors is an adult who received the AZD1222 COVID-19 vaccine.

The CDR3 nucleotides read TGTGCCATCAGTGGTCCGGGGGAGACCCAGTACTTC. Amino acids: CAISGPGETQYF. V is TRBV10-3 and J is TRBJ2-5, with D possibly being TRBD2 (5 bases). This CDR3 is built from 12 residues. Germline V gene lookup returns CDR1 ENHRY and CDR2 SYGVKD. V lost 4 bases and J lost 5, with 8 bases in between.

The V call is TRBV6-2 or TRBV6-3, the J call TRBJ2-7; 12 bases align to TRBD1. The germline V gene has CDR1 MNHEY and CDR2 SVGEGT. CDR3 length: 15 residues. The V segment lost 3 bases and the J segment 9 bases; nucleotides outside the gene matches: 9. CDR3 region: CASSYQGTGGWVQYF. CDR3 coding DNA: TGTGCCAGCAGTTATCAAGGGACAGGGGGCTGGGTGCAGTACTTC.

The rearrangement links TRBV5-1 to TRBJ1-1, with D uncertain. CDR1 and CDR2 from the germline V gene are SGHRS and YFSETQ. V dropped 2 bases and J dropped 5 bases, with 16 bases sitting between them. This CDR3 comprises 15 residues. The CDR3 bases are TGCGCCAGCAGCTTATTACGAGGAGGAGGAACTGAAGCTTTCTTT. It yields the protein CASSLLRGGGTEAFF.

The chain combines TRBV6-1 with TRBJ1-1; no definite D call. This CDR3 spans 15 amino acids. Germline V gene sequence: CDR1 MNHNS, CDR2 SASEGT. V lost 2 bases and J lost 0, with 10 bases in between. The CDR3 bases are TGTGCCAGCAGTGAAAGGGCACGGCTGAACACTGAAGCTTTCTTT. Translated, it gives CASSERARLNTEAFF.

The V and J genes are TRBV7-8 and TRBJ1-1, with a tentative D call TRBD1 (5 bases). CDR1 and CDR2 (germline): SGHVS, FQNEAQ. CDR3 length: 15 amino acids. V lost 1 base and J lost 8, with 17 bases in between. CDR3 coding DNA: TGTGCCAGCAGCTTAGACAGGCTACTTCTCAAGGAAGCTTTCTTT. Its translation: CASSLDRLLLKEAFF.

The CDR3 protein is CSVDVLEDRSYGYTF. The CDR3 DNA follows: TGCAGCGTTGACGTGCTGGAAGACAGGAGCTATGGCTACACCTTC. The chain couples TRBV29-1 to TRBJ1-2, with D tentatively TRBD1 (6 bases). Germline CDR1 and CDR2: SQVTM and ANQGSEA. Trimming took off 3 bases at V and 4 bases at J, with 18 bases between the two ends. The CDR3 covers 15 residues.

The chain is built from TRBV5-4 and TRBJ2-5, with D perhaps matching TRBD1 (6 bases). V was pared by 4 bases and J by 4 bases, with 14 bases between. The CDR3 totals 14 residues. Germline CDR1 and CDR2: SGHNT and YYREEE (reference sequence). The DNA for the CDR3 is TGTGCCAGCAGCCATGGACAGTCAGTAGAGACCCAGTACTTC. Amino acids: CASSHGQSVETQYF.

The rearrangement uses TRBV6-5 and TRBJ2-5; the D gene is possibly TRBD1 (5 bases). The germline V gene encodes CDR1 MNHEY and CDR2 SVGAGI. The CDR3 totals 16 residues. V was clipped by 0 bases and J by 1 base, with 12 bases between them. As DNA, the CDR3 is TGTGCCAGCAGTTACTCCGCAGGGCATAGCCAAGAGACCCAGTACTTC. This codes for CASSYSAGHSQETQYF.

This chain uses TRBV28 with TRBJ2-7; 14 bases align to TRBD2. The germline V gene encodes CDR1 MDHEN and CDR2 SYDVKM. V gave up 8 bases and J gave up 4 bases; unmatched junction bases: 4. The CDR3 runs to 14 residues. CDR3 loop: CASGLAGGGYEQYF. CDR3 bases: TGTGCCAGCGGACTAGCGGGGGGTGGATACGAGCAGTACTTC.

The chain carries TRBV9 and TRBJ1-2; D may be TRBD1 (6 bases). Trimming removed 3 bases at V and 7 bases at J, with 25 bases between. CDR3 size: 17 residues. Germline values: CDR1 SGDLS, CDR2 YYNGEE. CDR3: CASSAEKPRGRRSGYTF. For the CDR3, the DNA is TGTGCCAGCAGCGCCGAGAAACCCAGGGGACGACGTAGTGGCTACACCTTC.

The V and J genes are TRBV28 and TRBJ1-5, with unresolved D. The V gene's germline CDR1 is MDHEN and CDR2 SYDVKM. This CDR3 spans 14 amino acids. V lost 7 bases to trimming and J lost 3 bases, with 13 bases between them. In DNA, the CDR3 is TGTGCCAGCAATGTGCTACTCTACAATCAGCCCCAGCATTTT. Amino acid sequence: CASNVLLYNQPQHF.

The V and J genes are TRBV18 and TRBJ2-3; TRBD2 might be the D (6 bases). The germline gives CDR1 KGHSH, CDR2 LQKENI. Trimming cost V 8 bases and J 3 bases, with 12 bases left between them. The CDR3 consists of 13 residues. CDR3 sequence: CASQVRGTDTQYF. The DNA for the CDR3 is TGTGCCAGCCAGGTGCGGGGAACAGATACGCAGTATTTT.

V gene TRBV6-6 combines with J gene TRBJ1-4; 9 bases agree with TRBD1. CDR1 and CDR2 from the germline V gene are MNHNY and SVGAGI (reference sequence). After removal of 6 bases from V and 8 bases from J, the junction contained 10 bases not matched to a gene. This CDR3 has 15 amino acids. CDR3 amino acids: CASRDLGTGNEKLFF. The CDR3 bases are TGTGCCAGCAGAGACCTCGGGACAGGGAACGAAAAACTGTTTTTT.

The chain uses TRBV11-3 and TRBJ2-1, with 7 bases identical to TRBD1. CDR3 size: 14 residues. Germline V gene lookup returns CDR1 SGHNT and CDR2 YENEEA. Unmatched junction bases numbered 6, after V lost 3 bases and J lost 7 bases. The CDR3 DNA follows: TGTGCCAGCAGCTTTAGGGGGCAGAATAATGAGCAGTTCTTC. Translated: CASSFRGQNNEQFF. The full variable domain, in which reference TRBV11-3 and TRBJ2-1 provide the parts outside the CDR3, is EAGVVQSPRYKIIEKKQPVAFWCNPISGHNTLYWYLQNLGQGPELLIRYENEEAVDDSQLPKDRFSAERLKGVDSTLKIQPAELGDSAVYLCASSFRGQNNEQFFGPGTRLTVL.

The rearrangement uses TRBV11-3 and TRBJ2-5; 7 nucleotides match TRBD1. The CDR3 runs to 14 residues. Germline assignment: CDR1 SGHNT and CDR2 YENEEA. The trim removed 3 bases at V and 1 base at J, leaving 2 bases unmatched. The CDR3 region is CASSFRDSQETQYF. CDR3 coding DNA: TGTGCCAGCAGCTTCCGGGACAGCCAAGAGACCCAGTACTTC. The full variable domain, in which reference TRBV11-3 and TRBJ2-5 provide the parts outside the CDR3, is EAGVVQSPRYKIIEKKQPVAFWCNPISGHNTLYWYLQNLGQGPELLIRYENEEAVDDSQLPKDRFSAERLKGVDSTLKIQPAELGDSAVYLCASSFRDSQETQYFGPGTRLLVL.

The V gene is TRBV7-2, the J gene TRBJ2-1; 10 bases agree with TRBD1. Unmatched junction bases numbered 12, after V lost 5 bases and J lost 8 bases. CDR3 length: 16 amino acids. Per the germline V gene, CDR1 is SGHTA and CDR2 is FQGNSA. CDR3 residues: CASSQNDPGTGDEQFF. The CDR3 DNA sequence: TGTGCCAGCAGCCAAAACGACCCCGGGACAGGGGATGAGCAGTTCTTC.

This chain uses TRBV6-2 or TRBV6-3 with TRBJ2-5; the D gene is possibly TRBD1 (5 bases). The CDR3 covers 12 residues. V lost 5 bases to trimming and J lost 3 bases, with 7 bases between them. Germline lookup yields CDR1 MNHEY and CDR2 SVGEGT. The CDR3 reads CASSPREETQYF. The CDR3 DNA reads TGTGCCAGCAGTCCCAGGGAAGAGACCCAGTACTTC.

The V call is TRBV29-1, the J call TRBJ1-3, with D hard to call. Between the trimmed V and J ends, which lost 0 bases and 0 bases, there was a span of 12 bases. The CDR3 spans 16 residues. CDR1 is SQVTM, CDR2 ANQGSEA, per germline. The CDR3 DNA reads TGCAGCGTTGAAGATCGGTCGACACACTCTGGAAACACCATATATTTT. This gives the protein CSVEDRSTHSGNTIYF. Supplemented by reference TRBV29-1 and TRBJ1-3, the full variable domain reads SAVISQKPSRDICQRGTSLTIQCQVDSQVTMMFWYRQQPGQSLTLIATANQGSEATYESGFVIDKFPISRPNLTFSTLTVSNMSPEDSSIYLCSVEDRSTHSGNTIYFGEGSWLTVV.

The V gene is TRBV5-4, the J gene TRBJ2-1; D not resolved. Per germline, CDR1 SGHNT and CDR2 YYREEE (reference sequence). The CDR3 is 16 amino acids. Trimming cost V 4 bases and J 0 bases, with 14 bases left between them. The CDR3 DNA sequence: TGTGCCAGCAGCGGAACCCTTTTGGGCTCCTACAATGAGCAGTTCTTC. Translated: CASSGTLLGSYNEQFF.

The genes are TRBV19 and TRBJ2-5; possible D gene TRBD2, 5 bases. V lost 4 bases, J lost 1 base, and 19 bases lay in between. This CDR3 is 17 amino acids long. Germline CDR1 and CDR2: LNHDA and SQIVND (reference sequence). CDR3 sequence (DNA): TGTGCCAGTAGTACTCCCGGACTTTCCGGGGTCCAAGAGACCCAGTACTTC. As protein: CASSTPGLSGVQETQYF.

The chain is built from TRBV5-1 and TRBJ2-1; no firm D call. From germline, CDR1 is SGHRS and CDR2 YFSETQ. The CDR3 loop spans 14 amino acids. V shed 0 bases and J shed 7 bases, with 11 bases lying between them. Here the CDR3 reads CASSLAVETNEQFF. The DNA for the CDR3 is TGCGCCAGCAGCTTGGCGGTGGAAACGAATGAGCAGTTCTTC.

The genes are TRBV7-3 and TRBJ2-5; 8 nucleotides match TRBD2. V was clipped by 5 bases and J by 5 bases; unmatched bases: 10. This CDR3 comprises 15 residues. Germline values: CDR1 SGHTA, CDR2 FQGTGA. As DNA, the CDR3 is TGTGCCAGCAGCCTTAGCGGGGCCCCCCGGGAGACCCAGTACTTC. This encodes CASSLSGAPRETQYF.